Below are 13 T cell receptor beta chains sequenced from a single sample in a study of Ad26.COV2.S vaccination and SARS-CoV-2 variants. Repertoires were generated with immunoSEQ multiplex PCR, while TCRdb's copy carries only in-frame clones and drops some. The table records some 410,000 clones, about 92% of them present only once. Treatment reported: some 20 received Ad26.COV2.S at low or high dose, single or two shots; five or six received placebo; per-sample allocation not given. Sampling was done on day 63 after the first vaccine or placebo injection. This specimen was peripheral blood, taken in a trial of Ad26.COV2.S vaccine versus placebo. Receptors were obtained from a person aged 18-65 years who received the Ad26.COV2.S COVID-19 vaccine or a placebo.

Points on this clone: Other DNA sequences within the sample encode an identical CDR3. This rearrangement joins TRBV27 to TRBJ2-7, with 7 bases lining up with TRBD2. The CDR3 runs to 14 residues. V was pared by 2 bases and J by 0 bases, with 1 base of the junction left unmatched. Germline V gives CDR1 MNHEY, CDR2 SMNVEV (reference sequence). CDR3 sequence reads: CASSLAGDSYEQYF. The DNA of the CDR3 is TGTGCCAGCAGTTTAGCGGGGGACTCCTACGAGCAGTACTTC.

The chain employs TRBV30 and TRBJ1-5; 8 bases agree with TRBD1. V was clipped by 1 base and J by 7 bases; unmatched bases: 6. The CDR3 extends over 14 amino acids. From germline, CDR1 is GTSNPN and CDR2 SVGIG (reference sequence). The CDR3 region is CAWSGTGGTQPQHF. The CDR3 DNA reads as TGTGCCTGGAGTGGTACAGGGGGAACCCAGCCCCAGCATTTT.

The CDR3 protein is CASSLAGNIQYF. The CDR3 nucleotides read TGTGCCAGCAGCTTGGCCGGAAACATTCAGTACTTC. V and J are TRBV5-8 and TRBJ2-4; D remains unclear. The ends were cut back, 0 bases at V and 6 bases at J, with 4 bases in the middle. Germline values: CDR1 SGHTS, CDR2 YDEGEE. This CDR3 has 12 amino acids. The full variable domain, with the rest looked up from reference TRBV5-8 and TRBJ2-4, is EAGVTQSPTHLIKTRGQQATLRCSPISGHTSVYWYQQALGLGLQFLLWYDEGEERNRGNFPPRFSGRQFPNYSSELNVNALELEDSALYLCASSLAGNIQYFGAGTRLSVL.

The chain is built from TRBV15 and TRBJ1-5; D ambiguous. There are 20 residues in the CDR3. Germline CDR1 reads LNHNV; CDR2 reads YYDKDF (reference sequence). Deletions cut 2 bases from V and 1 base from J, with 24 bases between. The DNA of the CDR3 is TGTGCCACCAGCAGAACTAGAGACACATTTGCTCTCGCCAGCAATCAGCCCCAGCATTTT. As protein: CATSRTRDTFALASNQPQHF.

This chain uses TRBV7-9 with TRBJ2-2, with D uncertain. Per the germline V gene, CDR1 is SEHNR and CDR2 is FQNEAQ (reference sequence). The CDR3 sequence is 13 residues long. The ends were cut back, 5 bases at V and 8 bases at J, with 12 bases in the middle. The CDR3 DNA reads TGTGCCAGCAGCCCAGAGAACTGGGGGGAGCTGTTTTTT. This sequence encodes CASSPENWGELFF.

This chain uses TRBV5-4 with TRBJ2-2, with TRBD2 as a possible D gene (5 bases). V lost 4 bases and J 6 bases, leaving 22 bases between the germline ends. The germline gives CDR1 SGHNT, CDR2 YYREEE (reference sequence). The CDR3 covers 17 residues. The CDR3 DNA reads TGTGCCAGCAGCCTACTGGCAGTTGCCGGGGTCCCCGGGGAGCTGTTTTTT. As protein: CASSLLAVAGVPGELFF.

V gene TRBV6-5 combines with J gene TRBJ2-5, with TRBD1 matching over 10 bases. With 6 bases clipped from V and 4 bases from J, the junction kept 5 bases outside the gene matches. The CDR3 contains 14 residues. Germline-derived CDR1 and CDR2 are MNHEY and SVGAGI. This chain's CDR3 is CASRRDRGGETQYF. In nucleotides, the CDR3 is TGTGCCAGCAGGCGGGACAGGGGTGGAGAGACCCAGTACTTC.

The chain uses TRBV6-5 and TRBJ2-7; D is possibly TRBD2 (5 bases). Germline V gives CDR1 MNHEY, CDR2 SVGAGI. V was pared by 6 bases and J by 4 bases, with 10 bases between. The CDR3 consists of 12 residues. The CDR3 protein is CASRHGEYEQYF. CDR3 nucleotide sequence: TGTGCCAGCAGACACGGGGAATACGAGCAGTACTTC.

V and J are TRBV6-5 and TRBJ1-3, with TRBD1 as a possible D gene (6 bases). There are 15 residues in the CDR3. Germline CDR1 MNHEY, CDR2 SVGAGI. Trimming stripped 4 bases from V and 1 base from J, with 11 bases between. CDR3 in amino acids: CASSFSQGSGNTIYF. For the CDR3, the DNA is TGTGCCAGCAGTTTTTCACAGGGTTCTGGAAACACCATATATTTT.

The chain joins TRBV27 to TRBJ1-2, with no clear D. V dropped 6 bases and J dropped 4 bases, with 12 bases sitting between them. Germline lookup yields CDR1 MNHEY and CDR2 SMNVEV (reference sequence). CDR3 size: 13 residues. Here the CDR3 reads CASRLGETYGYTF. DNA of the CDR3: TGTGCCAGCAGACTAGGAGAGACCTATGGCTACACCTTC.

The genes are TRBV30 and TRBJ2-7; D is perhaps TRBD1 (5 bases). Germline V lookup: CDR1 GTSNPN, CDR2 SVGIG (reference sequence). The V and J ends lost 2 bases and 9 bases respectively, with 14 bases between them. The CDR3 sequence is 12 residues long. The CDR3 spells CAWSTTGLGQYF. The CDR3 DNA reads TGTGCCTGGAGTACCACAGGTCTTGGGCAGTACTTC.

J is TRBJ2-1 and V is TRBV6-6; 12 positions agree with TRBD2. The CDR3 covers 14 residues. Germline CDR1 MNHNY, CDR2 SVGAGI (reference sequence). V shed 7 bases and J 4 bases; nucleotides not matched to a gene: 2. The CDR3 sequence: CASILAGGYNEQFF. CDR3 DNA: TGTGCCAGCATACTAGCGGGGGGTTACAATGAGCAGTTCTTC.

The chain recombines TRBV3-1 (or the pseudogene TRBV3-2) with TRBJ1-1; 7 nucleotides align to TRBD1. The junction had 5 bases not matched to a gene; V was cut back by 4 bases and J by 3 bases. CDR1 and CDR2 (germline): LGHDT, YNNKEL (reference sequence). The CDR3 covers 14 residues. The CDR3 is CASSLGQGDTEAFF. The CDR3 nucleotides are TGTGCCAGCAGCCTCGGTCAGGGGGACACTGAAGCTTTCTTT.